Shown below are 24 T cell receptor beta chains from a single sample sequenced in a study of vaccination and CD4 T cells after COVID-19. The treatment was: roughly 11-day PBMC culture with coronavirus spike peptide pools or control peptides (ViraFEST assay). CD4+ T-cell collection from the unexposed donor predated the COVID-19 pandemic (2011-2018). Which antigens these TCRs recognize remains unknown. An Oncomine TCR Beta short-read assay was used to sequence the DNA from cultured CD4+ T cells. The source of extracted genomic DNA was cultured CD4+ T cells. MiXCR was run by TCRdb on the PCR reads, yielding one entry per CDR3 protein. The sample has 8,000 to 9,500 distinct CDR3 sequences, roughly 30% seen once. The sequenced material came from CD4+ T cells from blood, cultured in vitro. The receptors here all came from a human donor in good health.

This clonotype was seen more than once but under ten times. This chain links TRBV6-5 with TRBJ2-7; no firm D call. The CDR3 has 14 amino acids. V lost 0 bases, J lost 2 bases, and 8 bases lay in between. Germline V lookup: CDR1 MNHEY, CDR2 SVGAGI. This chain's CDR3 is CASSYSLGTYEQYF. CDR3 in DNA: TGTGCCAGCAGTTACTCGTTGGGGACCTACGAGCAGTACTTC.

This clonotype has only a few counts. This sequence joins TRBV11-2 and TRBJ2-7, with D possibly being TRBD2 (5 bases). Germline values: CDR1 SGHAT, CDR2 FQNNGV. This CDR3 contains 16 residues. The V gene lost 4 bases and the J gene lost 3 bases, with 19 bases spanning the gap. CDR3 sequence (DNA): TGTGCCAGCAGCTCCCCCCGGGGTAGCCACTACTACGAGCAGTACTTC. Its protein is CASSSPRGSHYYEQYF.

This clonotype was seen only a few times. CDR3: CAISSRLGDQPQHF. The CDR3, as DNA: TGTGCCATCAGTAGCAGGTTAGGGGATCAGCCCCAGCATTTT. The chain combines TRBV10-3 with TRBJ1-5, with D possibly being TRBD1 (5 bases). This CDR3 is 14 amino acids long. CDR1 and CDR2 from the germline V gene are ENHRY and SYGVKD. V was clipped by 5 bases and J by 5 bases, with 13 bases between them.

This clonotype was observed a handful of times. V gene TRBV20-1 combines with J gene TRBJ2-3, with TRBD2 matching 11 bases. This CDR3 comprises 15 residues. The V and J ends lost 5 bases and 6 bases, in that order; junction bases with no gene match: 10. The germline CDR1 and CDR2 sequences are DFQATT and SNEGSKA (reference sequence). CDR3 DNA: TGCAGTGCTGCGCCGGTAGCGGGGGGGTGGGATACGCAGTATTTT. Encoded protein: CSAAPVAGGWDTQYF.

This clonotype has a handful of counts. The V and J genes are TRBV12-3 or TRBV12-4 and TRBJ1-2; perhaps TRBD1 as D (5 bases). The V end was cut by 6 bases, the J end by 3 bases, with 17 bases between. This CDR3 has 15 amino acids. The DNA for the CDR3 is TGTGCCAGCAGGAGATCCGGGACGGTAGACTATGGCTACACCTTC. Its protein is CASRRSGTVDYGYTF.

This clonotype has a single count. The chain is built from TRBV18 and TRBJ2-2, with 9 bases lining up with TRBD1. The CDR3 is 16 residues long. J gave up 4 bases and V 3 bases, and 6 bases lay outside the gene matches. Looked up from germline, CDR1 is KGHSH and CDR2 is LQKENI. The DNA for the CDR3 is TGTGCCAGCTCACCTTCGGACAGGGGTGGCACCGGGGAGCTGTTTTTT. Its translation is CASSPSDRGGTGELFF.

Only a few counts were recorded for this clonotype. V is TRBV5-1 and J is TRBJ1-2; D is unclear. CDR1 is SGHRS, CDR2 YFSETQ, per germline. With 5 bases removed from V and 4 bases from J, the gap between germline ends came to 18 bases. This CDR3 is 15 amino acids long. The CDR3 region has the DNA TGCGCCAGCAGATCCTCCGGGTACCCACTCTATGGCTACACCTTC. Translation gives CASRSSGYPLYGYTF.

The chain has TRBV29-1 and TRBJ2-2; D is perhaps TRBD1 or TRBD2 (6 bases each). Germline V gene data show CDR1 as SQVTM and CDR2 as ANQGSEA. The length of the CDR3 is 14 residues. V lost 7 bases to trimming and J lost 2 bases, with 14 bases between them. The DNA for the CDR3 is TGCAGCGCCCACATCGGGGGCAACACCGGGGAGCTGTTTTTT. Encoded protein: CSAHIGGNTGELFF.

This clonotype turned up a few times. The J gene is TRBJ1-5, the V gene TRBV11-2; the D is unclear. The V end lost 10 bases, the J end lost 0 bases, and 10 bases lay between the germline ends. Per the germline V gene, CDR1 is SGHAT and CDR2 is FQNNGV. The CDR3 has 13 residues. CDR3: CATRRYSNQPQHF. The CDR3 coding sequence is TGTGCCACCCGAAGGTATAGCAATCAGCCCCAGCATTTT.

The genes are TRBV10-3 and TRBJ2-7; D not certain. In germline, CDR1 is ENHRY, CDR2 SYGVKD. This CDR3 contains 14 residues. Trimming stripped 1 base from V and 0 bases from J, with 7 bases between. CDR3 sequence (DNA): TGTGCCATCAGTGAGTTCAGGAGCTCCTACGAGCAGTACTTC. Protein sequence: CAISEFRSSYEQYF.

This clonotype was counted between two and nine times. The rearrangement links TRBV20-1 to TRBJ1-6; D call uncertain. Trimming left V 0 bases short and J 9 bases short, with 12 bases between. Germline V gives CDR1 DFQATT, CDR2 SNEGSKA (reference sequence). The CDR3 runs to 14 residues. The DNA for the CDR3 is TGCAGTGCTAGAGATAGGATAGTGAGTTCACCCCTCCACTTT. It specifies CSARDRIVSSPLHF.

This clonotype was counted between two and nine times. The gene calls are TRBV11-1 and TRBJ2-2, with TRBD1 identical over 9 bases. Germline V CDR1 and CDR2: SGHAT, FQDESV (reference sequence). The CDR3 length is 15 residues. V lost 5 bases, J lost 3 bases, and 4 bases stayed unmatched. CDR3 protein: CASSPGQGDTGELFF. In DNA form, the CDR3 reads TGTGCCAGCAGCCCGGGACAGGGTGACACCGGGGAGCTGTTTTTT.

This rearrangement joins TRBV7-6 to TRBJ2-7, with 11 positions matching TRBD2. The length of the CDR3 is 15 residues. Germline lookup yields CDR1 SGHVS and CDR2 FNYEAQ. The V gene end was trimmed by 2 bases and the J gene end by 6 bases; junction bases not matched to a gene: 6. The CDR3 sequence: CASSLQTSGEGEQYF. In DNA form, the CDR3 reads TGTGCCAGCAGCTTACAGACTAGCGGGGAGGGCGAGCAGTACTTC.

In this sample, this clonotype turned up a few times. The chain combines TRBV6-2 or TRBV6-3 with TRBJ2-3; no definite D call. CDR3 length equals 13 residues. The germline gives CDR1 MNHEY, CDR2 SVGEGT. V gave up 5 bases and J gave up 0 bases, with 6 bases separating them. The CDR3 DNA follows: TGTGCCAGCAGTAAACCTAGCACAGATACGCAGTATTTT. Its translation: CASSKPSTDTQYF.

About this clonotype itself: One base away lies a much larger clone, so this may be a sequencing read error. The chain uses TRBV6-5 and TRBJ1-2; 7 bases match TRBD1. Germline assignment: CDR1 MNHEY and CDR2 SVGAGI. CDR3 length equals 16 residues. CDR3 amino acids: CASSYKGQSRGYDYTF. The CDR3, as DNA: TGTGCCAGCAGTTACAAGGGACAGTCCCGGGGGTATGACTACACCTTC.

The chain links TRBV20-1 to TRBJ1-1; no firm D call. The CDR3 extends over 12 amino acids. CDR1 and CDR2 (germline): DFQATT, SNEGSKA (reference sequence). Deletions cut 3 bases from V and 3 bases from J, with 8 bases between. The CDR3 loop is CSASSWDTEAFF. As DNA, the CDR3 is TGCAGTGCTAGCTCATGGGACACTGAAGCTTTCTTT.

J is TRBJ2-3 and V is TRBV5-4; D remains ambiguous. The germline CDR1 and CDR2 sequences are SGHNT and YYREEE (reference sequence). Trimming left V 0 bases short and J 2 bases short, with 7 bases between. The CDR3 contains 14 residues. The CDR3 sequence is CASSLAATTDTQYF. Here the CDR3 DNA reads TGTGCCAGCAGCTTGGCGGCAACCACAGATACGCAGTATTTT.

This chain uses TRBV2 with TRBJ2-3; D gene unclear. V was shortened by 1 base and J by 0 bases, with 5 bases between the two germline ends. The germline V gene encodes CDR1 SNHLY and CDR2 FYNNEI. The CDR3 sequence is 14 residues long. The CDR3 bases are TGTGCCAGCAGTGAAGATTTTAGCACAGATACGCAGTATTTT. It is translated as CASSEDFSTDTQYF.

This chain links TRBV7-9 with TRBJ2-2; D uncertain. CDR1 is SEHNR and CDR2 is FQNEAQ in the germline V gene (reference sequence). This CDR3 is 14 amino acids long. Trimming shortened V by 3 bases and J by 7 bases, and 12 bases separated the two germline ends. The CDR3 is CASSFGEGIGELFF. CDR3 coding DNA: TGTGCCAGCAGCTTTGGGGAAGGGATCGGGGAGCTGTTTTTT.

The chain couples TRBV7-2 to TRBJ1-3, with D hard to call. Trimming pared 3 bases from V and 0 bases from J, leaving 9 bases between. The CDR3 totals 15 residues. Germline V CDR1 and CDR2: SGHTA, FQGNSA. CDR3 sequence: CASSLSRISGNTIYF. Here the CDR3 DNA reads TGTGCCAGCAGCTTGTCCAGGATCTCTGGAAACACCATATATTTT. Complete variable domain (other parts from reference TRBV7-2 and TRBJ1-3): GAGVSQSPSNKVTEKGKDVELRCDPISGHTALYWYRQSLGQGLEFLIYFQGNSAPDKSGLPSDRFSAERTGGSVSTLTIQRTQQEDSAVYLCASSLSRISGNTIYFGEGSWLTVV.

In its sample, this clonotype was seen a few times. This chain joins TRBV12-3 or TRBV12-4 and TRBJ2-5; no reliable D call. The CDR3 totals 12 residues. Between the trimmed V and J ends, which lost 6 bases and 5 bases, there was a span of 10 bases. The CDR3 loop reads CASRLGSETQYF. CDR3 in DNA: TGTGCCAGCAGGTTGGGTTCCGAGACCCAGTACTTC.

This clonotype came up a few times. The genes are TRBV6-5 and TRBJ1-2, with unresolved D. The V end lost 5 bases, the J end lost 7 bases, and 11 bases lay between the germline ends. The CDR3 is 12 residues long. CDR1 and CDR2 (germline): MNHEY, SVGAGI. The chain's CDR3 is CASSNFRGGYTF. The CDR3 DNA reads TGTGCCAGCAGTAACTTCCGGGGTGGCTACACCTTC.

This clonotype has just a few counts. V and J are TRBV28 and TRBJ2-7, with 10 bases aligning to TRBD1. The trim removed 4 bases at V and 8 bases at J, leaving 8 bases unmatched. Germline lookup yields CDR1 MDHEN and CDR2 SYDVKM. The CDR3 has 14 amino acids. CDR3 DNA sequence: TGTGCCAGCAGTTCTGGACAGGGGGTATGGAAGCAGTACTTC. Protein: CASSSGQGVWKQYF.

In its sample, this clonotype was seen a few times. The rearrangement uses TRBV27 and TRBJ1-1, with D perhaps matching TRBD1 (5 bases). The CDR3 is 14 residues long. Trimming removed 8 bases from V and 6 bases from J, with 19 bases in between. Germline values: CDR1 MNHEY, CDR2 SMNVEV (reference sequence). The DNA for the CDR3 is TGTGCCAGCTGGACCCCAGAGGGACGGGCTGAAGCTTTCTTT. Translating gives CASWTPEGRAEAFF.